The 8 T cell receptor beta chains listed next were all sequenced from one sample in a study of shared clonotypes between healthy human individuals. The method was immunoSEQ multiplex PCR; TCRdb's version includes in-frame clones alone and lacks a portion of them. The sample records approximately 980,000 clones, 60% to 85% being singletons. The sample consisted of memory CD4+ T cells sorted from blood. This sample's subset: CD45RA-negative fraction. The receptors originated from a man younger than 30 in good health.

The V call is TRBV2, the J call TRBJ1-4, with 8 nucleotides matching TRBD1. The V gene end was trimmed by 6 bases and the J gene end by 5 bases; junction bases not matched to a gene: 11. There are 16 residues in the CDR3. Germline V gene lookup returns CDR1 SNHLY and CDR2 FYNNEI. The CDR3 here is CASRRNRQGTNEKLFF. DNA for the CDR3: TGTGCCAGCAGGAGAAACAGACAGGGGACGAATGAAAAACTGTTTTTT.

CDR3 region: CASSVGSPRNSPLHF. CDR3 DNA sequence: TGTGCCAGCAGCGTAGGTAGCCCTCGGAATTCACCCCTCCACTTT. The chain uses TRBV9 and TRBJ1-6; no clear D gene. Germline CDR1 is SGDLS and CDR2 is YYNGEE. V gave up 0 bases and J gave up 7 bases, with 11 bases separating them. The CDR3 has 15 residues.

This chain links TRBV5-8 with TRBJ1-1; D is possibly TRBD1 (6 bases). This CDR3 spans 14 amino acids. Trimming stripped 2 bases from V and 1 base from J, with 9 bases between. Per germline, CDR1 SGHTS and CDR2 YDEGEE. The CDR3 spells CASSLQGQNTEAFF. The CDR3 DNA sequence: TGTGCCAGCAGCTTACAGGGCCAGAACACTGAAGCTTTCTTT.

With regard to this clone: This specimen includes other DNA sequences encoding the same CDR3. This rearrangement joins TRBV6-1 to TRBJ1-1, with 7 bases identical to TRBD1. Trimming cost V 6 bases and J 1 base; bases outside gene matches: 5. The CDR3 extends over 14 amino acids. Germline V gives CDR1 MNHNS, CDR2 SASEGT. In nucleotides, the CDR3 is TGTGCCAGCAGGTCAGGGGGGACGAACACTGAAGCTTTCTTT. This encodes CASRSGGTNTEAFF.

The chain joins TRBV5-4 to TRBJ2-6; D unclear. The germline V and J ends were trimmed by 1 base and 0 bases, with 5 bases remaining between them. This CDR3 spans 15 amino acids. Germline assignment: CDR1 SGHNT and CDR2 YYREEE (reference sequence). The DNA of the CDR3 is TGTGCCAGCAGCTTGCCGATCTCTGGGGCCAACGTCCTGACTTTC. This translates into CASSLPISGANVLTF.

This rearrangement joins TRBV10-3 to TRBJ1-2; D perhaps matches TRBD1 (6 bases). The CDR3 totals 14 residues. Trimming pared 10 bases from V and 4 bases from J, leaving 19 bases between. Looked up from germline, CDR1 is ENHRY and CDR2 is SYGVKD. The chain's CDR3 is CATGETGYGYGYTF. The CDR3 DNA reads TGTGCCACAGGAGAGACAGGATATGGCTATGGCTACACCTTC.

The chain uses TRBV5-1 and TRBJ1-2; 7 bases align to TRBD1. The CDR3 length is 14 residues. Looked up from germline, CDR1 is SGHRS and CDR2 is YFSETQ. Germline trimming cut 4 bases from V and 3 bases from J; bases unmatched to any gene: 6. For the CDR3, the DNA is TGCGCCAGCAGCACCGGGACAGACCACTATGGCTACACCTTC. Protein product: CASSTGTDHYGYTF.

This chain links TRBV19 with TRBJ1-2, with 7 bases fitting TRBD1. V shed 7 bases, J shed 6 bases, and the junction held 8 bases outside the gene matches. There are 13 residues in the CDR3. The germline V gene has CDR1 LNHDA and CDR2 SQIVND (reference sequence). CDR3 region: CASMLTGAHGYTF. CDR3 DNA: TGTGCCAGTATGTTAACAGGGGCGCATGGCTACACCTTC.